This TCR beta chain was obtained from a study of somatic mutations in cytotoxic T cells in rheumatoid arthritis. Study-level background: Patients had approximately 33 ml EDTA blood drawn right after diagnosis, before any treatment.

Clones were sequenced by immunoSEQ multiplex PCR, and TCRdb holds only the in-frame ones, with some missing. This table holds about 3,000 clones, 80% to 90% found once. The ends were cut back, 0 bases at V and 5 bases at J, with 14 bases in the middle. The CDR3 runs to 15 residues. Germline CDR1 and CDR2: SGDLS and YYNGEE. The sample holds one count of this clone. The origin of this receptor is a woman aged 60 to 75 with rheumatoid arthritis. The rearrangement uses TRBV9 and TRBJ1-1; D call uncertain. Sequencing used CD8+ T cells sorted from blood. The CDR3 DNA follows: TGTGCCAGCAGCGTAGGTGGTCTTTTTCGGACTGAAGCTTTCTTT. It codes for CASSVGGLFRTEAFF.